A single sample gave rise to the 32 T cell receptor beta chains below, sequenced in a study of cytomegalovirus exposure and HLA in healthy donors. The PCR had 60 Vbeta and 13 Jbeta primers. The assay was immunoSEQ multiplex PCR, and TCRdb's table has in-frame clones only and misses some. The table records 95,000 to 150,000 clones, 80% of them present only once. The sample taken for sequencing was PBMCs. The source is a man aged 45 to 65 in good health and CMV-seronegative.

The V and J genes are TRBV13 and TRBJ2-3; D is unresolved. Trimming left V 4 bases short and J 6 bases short, with 14 bases between. This CDR3 is 14 amino acids long. The germline V gene has CDR1 PRHDT and CDR2 FYEKMQ (reference sequence). CDR3 sequence reads: CASSSGPNFDTQYF. For the CDR3, the DNA is TGTGCCAGCAGCTCGGGTCCAAACTTCGATACGCAGTATTTT. The full variable domain, its missing parts supplied by reference TRBV13 and TRBJ2-3, is AAGVIQSPRHLIKEKRETATLKCYPIPRHDTVYWYQQGPGQDPQFLISFYEKMQSDKGSIPDRFSAQQFSDYHSELNMSSLELGDSALYFCASSSGPNFDTQYFGPGTRLTVL.

This clone has a handful of counts. The chain combines TRBV9 with TRBJ2-1; 7 nucleotides agree with TRBD1. Germline CDR1 reads SGDLS; CDR2 reads YYNGEE. The CDR3 contains 15 residues. V lost 4 bases and J lost 2; bases outside the gene matches: 6. The CDR3 DNA reads as TGTGCCAGCAGCCCTTACAGGGGAACCTACAATGAGCAGTTCTTC. It yields the protein CASSPYRGTYNEQFF.

The rearrangement uses TRBV14 and TRBJ2-3, with 9 bases identical to TRBD2. The CDR3 is 16 amino acids. V lost 1 base, J lost 7 bases, and 9 bases stayed unmatched. Germline V gene sequence: CDR1 SGHDN, CDR2 FVKESK. The CDR3 spells CASSQGGGRAYYTQYF. CDR3 coding DNA: TGTGCCAGCAGCCAAGGTGGCGGGAGGGCCTATTATACGCAGTATTTT.

The CDR3 region is CASSSDGQDYYEQYF. DNA for the CDR3: TGTGCCAGCAGTTCGGACGGACAGGACTACTACGAGCAGTACTTC. The gene calls are TRBV2 and TRBJ2-7, with D possibly TRBD1 on 7 matching bases. Germline values: CDR1 SNHLY, CDR2 FYNNEI. The CDR3 is 15 residues long. Trimming left V 5 bases short and J 3 bases short, with 17 bases between.

The CDR3 loop reads CARPTGVRQRRNQPQHF. For the CDR3, the DNA is TGTGCCAGACCCACAGGGGTGCGGCAGAGGCGTAATCAGCCCCAGCATTTT. The chain is built from TRBV21-1 and TRBJ1-5; the DNA was not used to check the table's D call, TRBD1. TRBV21-1 is labeled a pseudogene. This CDR3 is 17 amino acids long.

The chain recombines TRBV21-1 with TRBJ1-1. TRBV21-1 is classified as a pseudogene. This CDR3 contains 14 residues. In nucleotides, the CDR3 is TGTGCCAGCAGCAGTAGCGGACGACCAGAAGAAGCTTTCTTT. Translating it yields CASSSSGRPEEAFF.

The V gene is TRBV2, the J gene TRBJ2-5, with D perhaps matching TRBD1 (6 bases). This CDR3 contains 12 residues. CDR1 and CDR2 from the germline V gene are SNHLY and FYNNEI. Deletions cut 7 bases from V and 13 bases from J, with 19 bases between. CDR3 nucleotides: TGTGCCAGCAAGGTCTCCGCGTCAGGGGTGTACTTC. Amino acids: CASKVSASGVYF.

The V and J genes are TRBV4-1 and TRBJ2-1; the D gene is possibly TRBD2 (6 bases). CDR1 and CDR2 (germline): MGHRA, YSYEKL. V shed 4 bases and J shed 0 bases, with 13 bases lying between them. The CDR3 has 16 amino acids. CDR3 sequence: CASSPSTGSSYNEQFF. CDR3 sequence (DNA): TGCGCCAGCAGCCCCTCGACCGGGAGCTCCTACAATGAGCAGTTCTTC.

The gene calls are TRBV7-2 and TRBJ1-2, with 10 bases that match TRBD1. This CDR3 has 14 residues. Germline CDR1 SGHTA, CDR2 FQGNSA. With 5 bases clipped from V and 8 bases from J, the junction kept 8 bases outside the gene matches. CDR3 DNA: TGTGCCAGCAGCCTCGGGACAGGGGAATACGGCTACACCTTC. Amino acids: CASSLGTGEYGYTF.

The chain has TRBV7-2 and TRBJ2-7; D is ambiguous. From germline, CDR1 is SGHTA and CDR2 FQGNSA. V shed 2 bases and J shed 6 bases, with 8 bases lying between them. The CDR3 runs to 12 residues. CDR3 bases: TGTGCCAGCAGCTTATTCCCGAGCGAGCAGTACTTC. Its translation: CASSLFPSEQYF.

The V gene is TRBV28, the J gene TRBJ2-3; TRBD2 matches at 13 bases. CDR3 length equals 13 residues. V dropped 10 bases and J dropped 6; count of bases not matched to a gene: 4. The germline CDR1 and CDR2 sequences are MDHEN and SYDVKM. The CDR3, as DNA: TGTGCCAATCGGACTAGCGGGAGCGATACGCAGTATTTT. It yields the protein CANRTSGSDTQYF.

The J gene is TRBJ2-7, the V gene TRBV4-2; 9 positions agree with TRBD2. Germline V lookup: CDR1 LGHNA, CDR2 YNFKEQ. Trimming removed 0 bases from V and 3 bases from J; junction bases left unmatched: 6. The CDR3 spans 16 residues. This chain's CDR3 is CASSQDASGGIYEQYF. The CDR3 DNA reads as TGTGCCAGCAGCCAAGATGCCAGCGGGGGGATCTACGAGCAGTACTTC.

The chain couples TRBV5-1 to TRBJ1-2, with unresolved D. Trimming shortened V by 5 bases and J by 8 bases, and 16 bases separated the two germline ends. The germline V gene has CDR1 SGHRS and CDR2 YFSETQ. The CDR3 length is 13 residues. CDR3 residues: CASSLSGTEGYTF. Here the CDR3 DNA reads TGCGCCAGCAGTTTAAGCGGTACAGAGGGCTACACCTTC.

The chain combines TRBV6-1 with TRBJ1-1; possibly TRBD1 for D (6 bases). The CDR3 runs 14 residues. The germline V gene has CDR1 MNHNS and CDR2 SASEGT. V shed 8 bases and J shed 1 base, with 14 bases lying between them. This CDR3 reads CASAGAQENTEAFF. The DNA of the CDR3 is TGTGCCAGCGCGGGGGCACAGGAGAACACTGAAGCTTTCTTT.

This clone has only a few counts. The chain is built from TRBV20-1 and TRBJ1-2; D is perhaps TRBD1 (6 bases). V lost 6 bases and J lost 2, with 7 bases in between. Germline assignment: CDR1 DFQATT and CDR2 SNEGSKA (reference sequence). The CDR3 has 11 amino acids. CDR3 residues: CSADRNYGYTF. Here the CDR3 DNA reads TGCAGTGCGGACAGAAACTATGGCTACACCTTC.

The chain joins TRBV4-3 to TRBJ1-1, with unresolved D. Per germline, CDR1 LGHNA and CDR2 YSLEER. Between the trimmed V and J ends, which lost 3 bases and 1 base, there was a span of 12 bases. This CDR3 region has 15 residues. This chain's CDR3 is CASSQLAVTNTEAFF. As DNA, the CDR3 is TGCGCCAGCAGCCAGTTGGCGGTGACGAACACTGAAGCTTTCTTT.

V usage is TRBV9 and J usage is TRBJ1-1; possible D gene TRBD1, 5 bases. V dropped 4 bases and J dropped 1 base, with 11 bases sitting between them. This CDR3 spans 14 amino acids. Per the germline V gene, CDR1 is SGDLS and CDR2 is YYNGEE. CDR3 DNA: TGTGCCAGCAGCCCCCAGACAGAGAACACTGAAGCTTTCTTT. Its translation is CASSPQTENTEAFF. The variable domain in full, completed from reference TRBV9 and TRBJ1-1, reads DSGVTQTPKHLITATGQRVTLRCSPRSGDLSVYWYQQSLDQGLQFLIQYYNGEERAKGNILERFSAQQFPDLHSELNLSSLELGDSALYFCASSPQTENTEAFFGQGTRLTVV.

This clone was observed a handful of times. V is TRBV6-5 and J is TRBJ2-7, with 7 bases fitting TRBD1. CDR3 size: 14 residues. The V and J ends lost 5 bases and 0 bases, in that order; junction bases with no gene match: 4. The germline V gene has CDR1 MNHEY and CDR2 SVGAGI. CDR3 amino acids: CASSMDRSSYEQYF. CDR3 sequence (DNA): TGTGCCAGCAGTATGGACAGGAGCTCCTACGAGCAGTACTTC.

The chain links TRBV6-5 to TRBJ2-7; D possibly corresponds to TRBD2 (6 bases). CDR3 length: 12 residues. CDR1 is MNHEY, CDR2 SVGAGI, per germline. Trimming took off 8 bases at V and 7 bases at J, with 15 bases between the two ends. This chain's CDR3 is CASLTPRGEQYF. The CDR3 DNA reads as TGTGCCAGCCTTACCCCCCGGGGGGAGCAGTACTTC.

V and J are TRBV5-4 and TRBJ2-3, with D possibly TRBD1 on 6 matching bases. V was cut by 3 bases and J by 2 bases, with 10 bases left in between. The CDR3 runs 14 residues. Germline CDR1 reads SGHNT; CDR2 reads YYREEE (reference sequence). The CDR3 loop is CASSSQGPTDTQYF. DNA of the CDR3: TGTGCCAGCAGCTCACAGGGTCCCACAGATACGCAGTATTTT.

This chain uses TRBV7-2 with TRBJ1-2; unclear D gene. V was cut by 6 bases and J by 7 bases, with 12 bases left in between. This CDR3 is built from 12 residues. In germline, CDR1 is SGHTA, CDR2 FQGNSA. The CDR3 is CASSSQAGGYTF. The CDR3 bases are TGTGCCAGCAGTTCCCAAGCGGGTGGCTACACCTTC.

The chain joins TRBV29-1 to TRBJ2-3, with D perhaps TRBD1 (5 bases). CDR3 size: 12 residues. Germline lookup yields CDR1 SQVTM and CDR2 ANQGSEA. V shed 7 bases and J shed 6 bases, with 14 bases lying between them. The CDR3 DNA reads TGCAGCGGGGGCCCGACGGCGGATACGCAGTATTTT. This gives the protein CSGGPTADTQYF.

The rearrangement joins TRBV5-6 to TRBJ1-1; weak D call: TRBD1 (5 bases). V lost 8 bases and J lost 3, with 17 bases in between. The CDR3 has 14 residues. Germline values: CDR1 SGHDT, CDR2 YYEEEE. In nucleotides, the CDR3 is TGTGCCAGTAAACGGGGGGAGGTGGACACTGAAGCTTTCTTT. As protein: CASKRGEVDTEAFF.

The CDR3: CASSASSGLAGGTQYF. The CDR3 bases are TGCGCCAGCAGCGCCTCTAGCGGGCTAGCTGGAGGTACGCAGTATTTT. The V and J genes are TRBV5-1 and TRBJ2-3, with 8 bases matching TRBD2. The germline V gene has CDR1 SGHRS and CDR2 YFSETQ. This CDR3 is built from 16 residues. Trimming cost V 4 bases and J 8 bases; bases outside gene matches: 15.

The chain couples TRBV5-4 to TRBJ2-7; a weak D match, TRBD1 (6 bases). Per germline, CDR1 SGHNT and CDR2 YYREEE (reference sequence). Between the trimmed V and J ends, which lost 5 bases and 7 bases, there was a span of 19 bases. The CDR3 totals 14 residues. The CDR3 DNA follows: TGTGCCAGCAGTATACCAGGGGCAGGAGTGGAGCAGTACTTC. Encoded protein: CASSIPGAGVEQYF.

The chain employs TRBV2 and TRBJ1-1, with 7 bases identical to TRBD1. Per germline, CDR1 SNHLY and CDR2 FYNNEI. The CDR3 sequence is 14 residues long. Losses at the gene ends were 4 bases for V and 0 bases for J; bases not matched to a gene: 2. CDR3 amino acids: CASSAGQMNTEAFF. The CDR3 bases are TGTGCCAGCAGTGCGGGACAGATGAACACTGAAGCTTTCTTT.

The V call is TRBV14, the J call TRBJ1-2, with D perhaps matching TRBD1 (6 bases). Trimming pared 0 bases from V and 8 bases from J, leaving 16 bases between. The V gene's germline CDR1 is SGHDN and CDR2 FVKESK. This CDR3 comprises 15 residues. CDR3 in amino acids: CASSQDGTGRRGYTF. The DNA of the CDR3 is TGTGCCAGCAGCCAAGATGGTACAGGGCGGCGCGGCTACACCTTC.

The chain is built from TRBV7-2 and TRBJ2-3; 16 bases fit TRBD2. The CDR3 length is 17 residues. V lost 3 bases and J lost 2; bases outside the gene matches: 2. Germline V lookup: CDR1 SGHTA, CDR2 FQGNSA. The CDR3 coding sequence is TGTGCCAGCAGCTTGGGACTAGCGGGGGGGCCCACAGATACGCAGTATTTT. The encoded protein is CASSLGLAGGPTDTQYF.

This chain joins TRBV7-3 and TRBJ2-4; tentatively, D is TRBD2 (6 bases). V lost 0 bases and J 7 bases, leaving 10 bases between the germline ends. The germline V gene has CDR1 SGHTA and CDR2 FQGTGA. CDR3 length: 14 residues. The DNA of the CDR3 is TGTGCCAGCAGCTTAACGGGGGGTGGGAACATTCAGTACTTC. This codes for CASSLTGGGNIQYF. The whole variable domain, remainder taken from reference TRBV7-3 and TRBJ2-4, is GAGVSQTPSNKVTEKGKYVELRCDPISGHTALYWYRQSLGQGPEFLIYFQGTGAADDSGLPNDRFFAVRPEGSVSTLKIQRTERGDSAVYLCASSLTGGGNIQYFGAGTRLSVL.

The CDR3: CASRTSGSNEQFF. Written as DNA, the CDR3 is TGTGCCAGCAGGACTAGCGGGAGTAATGAGCAGTTCTTC. V and J are TRBV28 and TRBJ2-1; 12 bases map to TRBD2. From germline, CDR1 is MDHEN and CDR2 SYDVKM. J lost 7 bases, V lost 6 bases, and 1 base had no gene match. This CDR3 spans 13 amino acids. Based on the CDR3 plus reference TRBV28 and TRBJ2-1, the full variable domain is DVKVTQSSRYLVKRTGEKVFLECVQDMDHENMFWYRQDPGLGLRLIYFSYDVKMKEKGDIPEGYSVSREKKERFSLILESASTNQTSMYLCASRTSGSNEQFFGPGTRLTVL.

This chain links TRBV6-5 with TRBJ1-1, with D unclear. The germline gives CDR1 MNHEY, CDR2 SVGAGI. V lost 4 bases to trimming and J lost 1 base, with 10 bases between them. The CDR3 totals 14 residues. CDR3 residues: CASSFLTQNTEAFF. The CDR3 DNA reads as TGTGCCAGCAGTTTCCTTACACAGAACACTGAAGCTTTCTTT.

This chain links TRBV9 with TRBJ1-5; no reliable D call. The V and J ends lost 7 bases and 0 bases respectively, with 20 bases between them. Germline CDR1 and CDR2: SGDLS and YYNGEE. The CDR3 length is 17 residues. The CDR3, as DNA: TGTGCCAGCGCTCAGAAATTCGTGGGAGCTAGCAATCAGCCCCAGCATTTT. Amino acids: CASAQKFVGASNQPQHF.